This record covers a single TCR beta chain. The target antigen is unknown. These data originate in a study of cytomegalovirus exposure and HLA in healthy donors. Study-wide background: From around 180 million T cells, an earlier analysis saw approximately 110 million unique TCR beta sequences.

The PCR was carried out with 60 Vbeta primers and 13 Jbeta primers. Only in-frame clones appear in the TCRdb table, and some are missing; sequencing was by immunoSEQ multiplex PCR. The table records 100,000 to 150,000 clones, around 83% of them present only once. The study's findings and limits: For most TCR sequences rarity was the rule, although some public TCRs occurred in many donors.

Germline V gives CDR1 SGHTA, CDR2 FQGTGA. Between the trimmed V and J ends, which lost 2 bases and 4 bases, there was a span of 14 bases. The CDR3 has 15 amino acids. This receptor was taken from a man aged 50-60 years in good health and CMV-seronegative. The V gene is TRBV7-3, the J gene TRBJ1-1, with D perhaps TRBD1 (6 bases). Material for sequencing was PBMCs. CDR3 nucleotides: TGTGCCAGCAGCTTATCAAGGGGGGGGAGCACTGAAGCTTTCTTT. Translation gives CASSLSRGGSTEAFF.